The rows below give T cell receptor beta chains drawn from one sample of a study of cytotoxic CD8 clonotypes in ibrutinib-treated CLL. The data were produced by immunoSEQ multiplex PCR, yet TCRdb's version contains in-frame clones alone and is incomplete. The data show 150,000 or so clones, roughly three quarters seen once. Source: PBMCs, taken after 12 months of ibrutinib treatment. The receptor source for this set is a human donor with chronic lymphocytic leukemia. Both conserved end residues are part of each CDR3. The order of the fields is clone size, D gene, J gene, V gene, CDR3 DNA, CDR3 protein. D genes are given only for firm matches. Part of the rows lack a size; the others show once, few, many or a class for expanded clones.

clone size: NA; D gene: NA; J gene: TRBJ1-3; V gene: TRBV23-1; CDR3 DNA: TGCGCCAGCAGTCCTCCTGAGTTGCCAGGGATGAGCGAGATACCTGGAAACACCATATATTTT; CDR3 protein: CASSPPELPGMSEIPGNTIYF
clone size: NA; D gene: TRBD1; J gene: TRBJ1-2; V gene: TRBV28; CDR3 DNA: TGTGCCAGCAGTACCCACAGGGGATGGTATGGCTACACCTTC; CDR3 protein: CASSTHRGWYGYTF
clone size: once; D gene: TRBD2; J gene: TRBJ2-1; V gene: TRBV2; CDR3 DNA: TGTGCCAGCAGTGAACGTGGGACTAGCGGGTTTGTGAAGTTCTTC; CDR3 protein: CASSERGTSGFVKFF
clone size: NA; D gene: NA; J gene: TRBJ2-1; V gene: TRBV7-9; CDR3 DNA: TGTGCCAGCAGCTTCGCCGGTCCTCTCTCCTACAATGAGCAGTTCTTC; CDR3 protein: CASSFAGPLSYNEQFF
clone size: NA; D gene: NA; J gene: TRBJ2-5; V gene: TRBV7-2; CDR3 DNA: TGTGCCAGCAGCTTAGCCGTGACCCAGTACTTC; CDR3 protein: CASSLAVTQYF
clone size: NA; D gene: NA; J gene: TRBJ2-7; V gene: TRBV4-3; CDR3 DNA: TGCGCCAGCAGCCAATGGCTCCCTAACTCCTACGAGCAGTACTTC; CDR3 protein: CASSQWLPNSYEQYF
clone size: few; D gene: TRBD1; J gene: TRBJ1-1; V gene: TRBV19; CDR3 DNA: TGTGCCAGTAGTAAACAGGGGCGCGGGAACACTGAAGCTTTCTTT; CDR3 protein: CASSKQGRGNTEAFF
clone size: NA; D gene: NA; J gene: TRBJ1-5; V gene: TRBV19; CDR3 DNA: TGTGCCAGTAGTACAGGGGCCGCAATATACAATCAGCCCCAGCATTTT; CDR3 protein: CASSTGAAIYNQPQHF
clone size: NA; D gene: NA; J gene: TRBJ2-1; V gene: TRBV14; CDR3 DNA: TGTGCCAGCAGCCAAATTGACAAGCAGTTCTTC; CDR3 protein: CASSQIDKQFF
clone size: NA; D gene: NA; J gene: TRBJ1-4; V gene: TRBV5-6; CDR3 DNA: TGTGCCAGCAGCTTGGCCTTAAATGAAAAACTGTTTTTT; CDR3 protein: CASSLALNEKLFF
clone size: NA; D gene: TRBD2; J gene: TRBJ2-7; V gene: TRBV5-1; CDR3 DNA: TGCGCCAGCAGCCCAAGATATACTAGCGGGAATCTGAGGGGGAGTGAGCAGTACTTC; CDR3 protein: CASSPRYTSGNLRGSEQYF
clone size: NA; D gene: TRBD2; J gene: TRBJ2-7; V gene: TRBV7-9; CDR3 DNA: TGTGCCAGCAGCTTCGGGACTAGCGGGCGCAGCTCCTACGAGCAGTACTTC; CDR3 protein: CASSFGTSGRSSYEQYF
clone size: NA; D gene: NA; J gene: TRBJ1-6; V gene: TRBV18; CDR3 DNA: TGTGCCAGCTCACAGGCGGGTTCCTATAATTCACCCCTCCACTTT; CDR3 protein: CASSQAGSYNSPLHF
clone size: NA; D gene: NA; J gene: TRBJ2-3; V gene: TRBV11-2; CDR3 DNA: TGTGCCAGCAACCCTTTCTGGTCAGATACGCAGTATTTT; CDR3 protein: CASNPFWSDTQYF
clone size: NA; D gene: NA; J gene: TRBJ1-2; V gene: TRBV25-1; CDR3 DNA: TGTGCCAGCAAGTCACCAGAATTTTATGGCTACACCTTC; CDR3 protein: CASKSPEFYGYTF
clone size: NA; D gene: TRBD2; J gene: TRBJ2-3; V gene: TRBV7-2; CDR3 DNA: TGTGCCAGCAGCTTATTCGGACTAGCGGCCACAGATACGCAGTATTTT; CDR3 protein: CASSLFGLAATDTQYF
clone size: NA; D gene: TRBD2; J gene: TRBJ2-7; V gene: TRBV27; CDR3 DNA: TGTGCCAGCAGTCCATGGACTAGTTTTCGCGAGCAGTACTTC; CDR3 protein: CASSPWTSFREQYF
clone size: NA; D gene: NA; J gene: TRBJ1-1; V gene: TRBV9; CDR3 DNA: TGTGCCAGCAGCCCCCGACAGGTTATCATGAACACTGAAGCTTTCTTT; CDR3 protein: CASSPRQVIMNTEAFF
clone size: NA; D gene: NA; J gene: TRBJ1-1; V gene: TRBV5-4; CDR3 DNA: TGTGCCAGCAGCTTCGGAGGGACTGAAGCTTTCTTT; CDR3 protein: CASSFGGTEAFF
clone size: few; D gene: TRBD1; J gene: TRBJ1-3; V gene: TRBV27; CDR3 DNA: TGTGCCAGCAGTTTAAGGGGGTCGGGACAGTCGAACTCTGGAAACACCATATATTTT; CDR3 protein: CASSLRGSGQSNSGNTIYF
clone size: few; D gene: NA; J gene: TRBJ1-5; V gene: TRBV19; CDR3 DNA: TGTGCCAGTAGTATGGGGGGAAGTGGGCCCCAGCATTTT; CDR3 protein: CASSMGGSGPQHF
clone size: once; D gene: NA; J gene: TRBJ1-1; V gene: TRBV29-1; CDR3 DNA: TGCAGCGTTGAATCTCGGGGGCTACACACTGAAGCTTTCTTT; CDR3 protein: CSVESRGLHTEAFF
clone size: few; D gene: NA; J gene: TRBJ1-4; V gene: TRBV18; CDR3 DNA: TGTGCCAGCTCACAACTGAAGGCAACTAATGAAAAACTGTTTTTT; CDR3 protein: CASSQLKATNEKLFF
clone size: NA; D gene: TRBD1; J gene: TRBJ1-1; V gene: TRBV18; CDR3 DNA: TGTGCCAGCTCACCCGGGACAGTCAACACTGAAGCTTTCTTT; CDR3 protein: CASSPGTVNTEAFF
clone size: NA; D gene: NA; J gene: TRBJ1-2; V gene: TRBV5-5; CDR3 DNA: TGTGCCAGCAGCTTGAAATCGGGAGAGCATGGCTACACCTTC; CDR3 protein: CASSLKSGEHGYTF
clone size: NA; D gene: NA; J gene: TRBJ1-5; V gene: TRBV5-8; CDR3 DNA: TGTGCCAGCAGCGCCGACAGGTTCTTCCCTAGCAATCAGCCCCAGCATTTT; CDR3 protein: CASSADRFFPSNQPQHF
clone size: NA; D gene: NA; J gene: TRBJ2-2; V gene: TRBV7-9; CDR3 DNA: TGTGCCAGCAGCTTTACTAGCAGCCCCGGGGAGCTGTTTTTT; CDR3 protein: CASSFTSSPGELFF
clone size: few; D gene: NA; J gene: TRBJ2-2; V gene: TRBV5-1; CDR3 DNA: TGCGCCAGCAGCTTGGACAGGGCTAACGGGGAGCTGTTTTTT; CDR3 protein: CASSLDRANGELFF
clone size: NA; D gene: TRBD1; J gene: TRBJ1-5; V gene: TRBV5-1; CDR3 DNA: TGCGCCAGCAGGACAGGGGACAATCAGCCCCAGCATTTT; CDR3 protein: CASRTGDNQPQHF
clone size: NA; D gene: NA; J gene: TRBJ1-1; V gene: TRBV9; CDR3 DNA: TGTGCCAGCAGCGTAGCAGGGACTGAAGCTTTCTTT; CDR3 protein: CASSVAGTEAFF
clone size: NA; D gene: TRBD2; J gene: TRBJ2-1; V gene: TRBV5-6; CDR3 DNA: TGTGCCAGCAGCTTGGGACTAGCGGGAGTTCCCTCGGTAAGCAATGAGCAGTTCTTC; CDR3 protein: CASSLGLAGVPSVSNEQFF
clone size: NA; D gene: NA; J gene: TRBJ2-3; V gene: TRBV9; CDR3 DNA: TGTGCCAGCAGCGTAGGTGATACGCAGTATTTT; CDR3 protein: CASSVGDTQYF
clone size: few; D gene: NA; J gene: TRBJ2-5; V gene: TRBV5-1; CDR3 DNA: TGCGCCAGCAGGGGGACACCCCAAGAGACCCAGTACTTC; CDR3 protein: CASRGTPQETQYF
clone size: NA; D gene: NA; J gene: TRBJ2-7; V gene: TRBV11-2; CDR3 DNA: TGTGCCAGCAGCCAATTTCTACAATCCGGCAGCTACGAGCAGTACTTC; CDR3 protein: CASSQFLQSGSYEQYF
clone size: NA; D gene: TRBD2; J gene: TRBJ2-1; V gene: TRBV5-4; CDR3 DNA: TGTGCCAGCAGGAAGACTAGCGGGAGCTACAATGAGCAGTTCTTC; CDR3 protein: CASRKTSGSYNEQFF
clone size: NA; D gene: TRBD1; J gene: TRBJ2-1; V gene: TRBV7-3; CDR3 DNA: TGTGCCAGCAGCCCAGGGACAGGGGCCTCTTTGGATGAGCAGTTCTTC; CDR3 protein: CASSPGTGASLDEQFF
clone size: NA; D gene: NA; J gene: TRBJ2-5; V gene: TRBV5-1; CDR3 DNA: TGCGCCAGCAGCTTGTTTAGCTCCCAAGAGACCCAGTACTTC; CDR3 protein: CASSLFSSQETQYF
clone size: once; D gene: NA; J gene: TRBJ1-1; V gene: TRBV25-1; CDR3 DNA: TGTGCCAGCAGTGAATTTACAGGGGAAGCTTTCTTT; CDR3 protein: CASSEFTGEAFF
clone size: NA; D gene: TRBD1; J gene: TRBJ1-1; V gene: TRBV28; CDR3 DNA: TGTGCCAGCAACGTCGTGGGACAGCAGAACACTGAAGCTTTCTTT; CDR3 protein: CASNVVGQQNTEAFF
clone size: NA; D gene: TRBD2; J gene: TRBJ2-5; V gene: TRBV7-6; CDR3 DNA: TGTGCCAGCAGCTTAGGTGTTAGCGGGAGGGTCTACCAAGAGACCCAGTACTTC; CDR3 protein: CASSLGVSGRVYQETQYF
clone size: NA; D gene: NA; J gene: TRBJ2-7; V gene: TRBV7-2; CDR3 DNA: TGTGCCAGCAGCTGGGGGACCGATACCTACGAGCAGTACTTC; CDR3 protein: CASSWGTDTYEQYF
clone size: NA; D gene: TRBD2; J gene: TRBJ2-7; V gene: TRBV28; CDR3 DNA: TGTGCCAGCAGTTTTCTTGGTAGCGGGAGGGCTTACGAGCAGTACTTC; CDR3 protein: CASSFLGSGRAYEQYF
clone size: NA; D gene: NA; J gene: TRBJ1-3; V gene: TRBV5-1; CDR3 DNA: TGCGCCAGCAGCGGCGGGCGAGTCTCGGGAAACACCATATATTTT; CDR3 protein: CASSGGRVSGNTIYF
clone size: NA; D gene: NA; J gene: TRBJ1-1; V gene: TRBV7-2; CDR3 DNA: TGTGCCAGCAGCTTAGCGGCAGGGCTGAACACTGAAGCTTTCTTT; CDR3 protein: CASSLAAGLNTEAFF
clone size: NA; D gene: NA; J gene: TRBJ2-2; V gene: TRBV27; CDR3 DNA: TGTGCCAGCAGTCACGGGACAACTCGTAATTCCGGGGAGCTGTTTTTT; CDR3 protein: CASSHGTTRNSGELFF
clone size: NA; D gene: TRBD2; J gene: TRBJ2-5; V gene: TRBV19; CDR3 DNA: TGTGCCAGTAGTATTGGGCTAGCGGGGAGCCAAGAGACCCAGTACTTC; CDR3 protein: CASSIGLAGSQETQYF
clone size: NA; D gene: NA; J gene: TRBJ2-7; V gene: TRBV28; CDR3 DNA: TGTGCCAGCAGTTTCACGAGGGTATGGGAGCAGTACTTC; CDR3 protein: CASSFTRVWEQYF
clone size: NA; D gene: TRBD1; J gene: TRBJ1-2; V gene: TRBV29-1; CDR3 DNA: TGCAGCGTTCATGGGGACAGGGGGCAGGGGATCTATGGCTACACCTTC; CDR3 protein: CSVHGDRGQGIYGYTF
clone size: once; D gene: NA; J gene: TRBJ1-1; V gene: TRBV15; CDR3 DNA: TGTGCCACCAGCCTAAAAAGGGACACTGAAGCTTTCTTT; CDR3 protein: CATSLKRDTEAFF
clone size: NA; D gene: TRBD2; J gene: TRBJ2-5; V gene: TRBV7-9; CDR3 DNA: TGTGCCAGCAGCCAGCGGGAGGAATACTTC; CDR3 protein: CASSQREEYF
clone size: NA; D gene: NA; J gene: TRBJ1-5; V gene: TRBV5-5; CDR3 DNA: TGTGCCAGCAGCTTCCGGTATAGCAATCAGCCCCAGCATTTT; CDR3 protein: CASSFRYSNQPQHF